Listed here are 21 T cell receptor beta chains from one sample, sequenced in a study of cytomegalovirus exposure and HLA in healthy donors. Researchers ran the PCR with 60 Vbeta and 13 Jbeta primers. Clones were sequenced by immunoSEQ multiplex PCR, and TCRdb holds only the in-frame ones, with some missing. This sample's clone table lists about 67,000 clones. The sample was PBMCs. These receptors were collected from a woman in her thirties or forties in good health and CMV-seropositive.

This sequence joins TRBV23-1 and TRBJ2-3; 13 bases fit TRBD2. TRBV23-1 is an ORF, with its function uncertain. The CDR3 sequence is 15 residues long. The CDR3 coding sequence is TGCGTAGTGGGGGGGACTAGCGGGATTACAGATACGCAGTATTTT. Protein product: CVVGGTSGITDTQYF.

The rearrangement links TRBV7-2 to TRBJ2-3, with 7 bases identical to TRBD2. This CDR3 has 14 residues. Germline V CDR1 and CDR2: SGHTA, FQGNSA. Unmatched junction bases numbered 7, after V lost 8 bases and J lost 2 bases. The CDR3 DNA reads as TGTGCCAGCGGTTCGGGACTACACACAGATACGCAGTATTTT. Its protein product is CASGSGLHTDTQYF.

The rearrangement joins TRBV2 to TRBJ2-1, with no clear D. V lost 4 bases to trimming and J lost 9 bases, with 10 bases between them. This CDR3 contains 12 residues. Germline values: CDR1 SNHLY, CDR2 FYNNEI. The CDR3: CASSVVYREQFF. The CDR3 coding sequence is TGTGCCAGCAGTGTTGTCTATCGTGAGCAGTTCTTC.

This sequence joins TRBV19 and TRBJ2-2, with a weak D call TRBD2 (6 bases). The germline V gene encodes CDR1 LNHDA and CDR2 SQIVND (reference sequence). This CDR3 has 14 residues. V lost 7 bases to trimming and J lost 7 bases, with 16 bases between them. CDR3 coding DNA: TGTGCCAGTATGGAGGGTTTTGGTGGCGGGGAGCTGTTTTTT. Its protein is CASMEGFGGGELFF.

The chain employs TRBV6-4 and TRBJ2-1, with TRBD1 identical over 9 bases. This CDR3 has 15 residues. CDR1 is MRHNA, CDR2 SNTAGT, per germline. The trim removed 4 bases at V and 1 base at J, leaving 2 bases unmatched. This CDR3 is CASSGGQGSYNEQFF. DNA of the CDR3: TGTGCCAGCAGTGGGGGACAGGGATCCTACAATGAGCAGTTCTTC.

The rearrangement joins TRBV14 to TRBJ1-1, with TRBD1 matching over 10 bases. Germline V gene sequence: CDR1 SGHDN, CDR2 FVKESK. This CDR3 contains 15 residues. Losses at the gene ends were 7 bases for V and 3 bases for J; bases not matched to a gene: 8. The CDR3 reads CASKSRQGADTEAFF. The CDR3 coding sequence is TGTGCCAGCAAAAGTCGACAGGGGGCGGACACTGAAGCTTTCTTT.

CDR3 coding DNA: TGTGCCAGCAGCTTAACTTATGGGACTAGCGGGAGGGCCGGGTACGAGCAGTACTTC. Translating gives CASSLTYGTSGRAGYEQYF. This chain uses TRBV13 with TRBJ2-7, with TRBD2 matching over 16 bases. CDR1 is PRHDT, CDR2 FYEKMQ, per germline (reference sequence). The CDR3 consists of 19 residues. V lost 2 bases, J lost 4 bases, and 11 bases stayed unmatched.

The chain couples TRBV29-1 to TRBJ1-2; 8 bases match TRBD1. The V and J ends lost 2 bases and 8 bases, in that order; junction bases with no gene match: 7. Germline assignment: CDR1 SQVTM and CDR2 ANQGSEA. The CDR3 runs to 13 residues. CDR3: CSVELRQGWGYTF. Written as DNA, the CDR3 is TGCAGCGTTGAATTAAGACAGGGGTGGGGCTACACCTTC.

The genes are TRBV27 and TRBJ1-5, with TRBD1 matching 8 bases. With 7 bases clipped from V and 4 bases from J, the junction kept 9 bases outside the gene matches. Per germline, CDR1 MNHEY and CDR2 SMNVEV (reference sequence). The CDR3 length is 15 residues. CDR3 in amino acids: CASKVGQGLNQPQHF. The CDR3 DNA is TGTGCCAGCAAGGTCGGACAGGGCCTTAATCAGCCCCAGCATTTT.

As to this clone: Mismatch with germline at one junction end may stem from a read error. This chain uses TRBV19 with TRBJ1-3; no firm D call. Germline V gene sequence: CDR1 LNHDA, CDR2 SQIVND (reference sequence). The CDR3 runs 15 residues. CDR3 DNA sequence: TGTGCCAGTAGTATAGTAGGGAGCTCTGGAAACATCATATATTTT. This gives the protein CASSIVGSSGNIIYF. Based on the CDR3 plus reference TRBV19 and TRBJ1-3, the full variable domain is DGGITQSPKYLFRKEGQNVTLSCEQNLNHDAMYWYRQDPGQGLRLIYYSQIVNDFQKGDIAEGYSVSREKKESFPLTVTSAQKNPTAFYLCASSIVGSSGNIIYFGEGSWLTVV.

The chain recombines TRBV10-3 with TRBJ1-2; 7 bases match TRBD1. The CDR3 extends over 15 amino acids. The V and J ends lost 3 bases and 4 bases, in that order; junction bases with no gene match: 8. Looked up from germline, CDR1 is ENHRY and CDR2 is SYGVKD. CDR3 in amino acids: CAISESNRGRYGYTF. The DNA for the CDR3 is TGTGCCATCAGTGAAAGTAACAGGGGACGCTATGGCTACACCTTC.

The chain uses TRBV5-1 and TRBJ1-1; 10 nucleotides match TRBD1. Trimming took 4 bases from V and 5 from J; bases not matched to a gene: 5. The germline V gene has CDR1 SGHRS and CDR2 YFSETQ. The CDR3 runs to 14 residues. CDR3 DNA sequence: TGCGCCAGCAGCCGGGGGACAGGGGAAACTGAAGCTTTCTTT. Protein: CASSRGTGETEAFF. Together with reference TRBV5-1 and TRBJ1-1, the CDR3 gives the full variable domain: KAGVTQTPRYLIKTRGQQVTLSCSPISGHRSVSWYQQTPGQGLQFLFEYFSETQRNKGNFPGRFSGRQFSNSRSEMNVSTLELGDSALYLCASSRGTGETEAFFGQGTRLTVV.

The rearrangement links TRBV18 to TRBJ1-1; D uncertain. The CDR3 is 19 residues long. Germline-derived CDR1 and CDR2 are KGHSH and LQKENI. V lost 1 base and J lost 2, with 23 bases in between. CDR3 residues: CASSPLNGLRSELNTEAFF. CDR3 nucleotides: TGTGCCAGCTCACCACTTAATGGCTTGAGGTCGGAACTAAACACTGAAGCTTTCTTT.

This chain links TRBV5-1 with TRBJ2-3; possibly TRBD2 for D (5 bases). Germline assignment: CDR1 SGHRS and CDR2 YFSETQ. This CDR3 spans 15 amino acids. V lost 1 base, J lost 3 bases, and 12 bases lay in between. CDR3 nucleotides: TGCGCCAGCAGCTTGAGGCTAGCTGGGACAGATACGCAGTATTTT. Translation: CASSLRLAGTDTQYF.

The V and J genes are TRBV6-6 and TRBJ2-3, with a tentative D call TRBD2 (5 bases). Trimming took off 0 bases at V and 0 bases at J, with 10 bases between the two ends. Looked up from germline, CDR1 is MNHNY and CDR2 is SVGAGI (reference sequence). The CDR3 runs to 16 residues. CDR3: CASSYSSSGSTDTQYF. The CDR3 coding sequence is TGTGCCAGCAGTTACTCGAGCAGCGGTAGCACAGATACGCAGTATTTT.

The chain joins TRBV28 to TRBJ1-4; 10 bases are a match to TRBD1. CDR3 size: 14 residues. V lost 6 bases, J lost 8 bases, and 6 bases stayed unmatched. Germline V gene lookup returns CDR1 MDHEN and CDR2 SYDVKM. The CDR3 loop is CASSDRGPGEKLFF. The CDR3 DNA reads TGTGCCAGCAGCGACAGGGGGCCGGGGGAAAAACTGTTTTTT.

The rearrangement uses TRBV19 and TRBJ1-2; no clear D gene. CDR1 and CDR2 (germline): LNHDA, SQIVND (reference sequence). The CDR3 spans 14 residues. The V gene lost 7 bases and the J gene lost 5 bases, with 17 bases spanning the gap. The CDR3 protein is CASTQSRGNYGYTF. CDR3 nucleotide sequence: TGTGCCAGTACCCAAAGCCGGGGAAATTATGGCTACACCTTC.

This chain joins TRBV4-1 and TRBJ1-2; 7 bases map to TRBD1. This CDR3 has 13 residues. After removal of 5 bases from V and 3 bases from J, the junction contained 3 bases not matched to a gene. CDR1 is MGHRA, CDR2 YSYEKL, per germline. The CDR3 spells CASSDGTDYGYTF. The CDR3 nucleotides are TGCGCCAGCAGCGACGGGACAGACTATGGCTACACCTTC.

The gene calls are TRBV19 and TRBJ2-7, with 10 bases identical to TRBD2. J was trimmed by 6 bases and V by 4 bases; bases with no gene match: 6. The germline V gene encodes CDR1 LNHDA and CDR2 SQIVND (reference sequence). The CDR3 runs to 14 residues. The CDR3 bases are TGTGCCAGTAGTACCCCCGGGACTAGCGCCGAGCAGTACTTC. It is translated as CASSTPGTSAEQYF.

The V gene is TRBV7-2, the J gene TRBJ2-3, with 9 bases that match TRBD2. The V and J ends lost 5 bases and 4 bases, in that order; junction bases with no gene match: 13. CDR3 length: 17 amino acids. The germline V gene has CDR1 SGHTA and CDR2 FQGNSA. Here the CDR3 reads CASSPEGRGGKADTQYF. CDR3 nucleotide sequence: TGTGCCAGCAGCCCAGAGGGGCGGGGGGGTAAAGCAGATACGCAGTATTTT.

The rearrangement uses TRBV5-6 and TRBJ2-4; the D gene is possibly TRBD1 (6 bases). Trimming took 6 bases from V and 2 from J, leaving 12 bases between them. The CDR3 sequence is 14 residues long. CDR1 is SGHDT and CDR2 is YYEEEE in the germline V gene. The CDR3 is CASTTQGSKNIQYF. CDR3 sequence (DNA): TGTGCCAGCACCACTCAGGGGTCCAAAAACATTCAGTACTTC.